One sample yielded the 14 T cell receptor beta chains listed below, sequenced in a study of blood T cells in healthy people across ages. Then a second PCR, running roughly 7 to 11 cycles, was carried out with a sample-barcoded 5' primer and a J-beta primer mix. TCRdb re-called the 5' RACE reads with MiXCR, one entry per CDR3 protein. The sample includes 1.8 million or so distinct CDR3 sequences, more than 35% of them seen just once. Sequenced sample: blood. Receptor source: a human donor in good health.

The V call is TRBV27, the J call TRBJ2-5, with D perhaps assigned TRBD1 or TRBD2 (5 bases each). The CDR3 sequence is 13 residues long. With 1 base removed from V and 4 bases from J, the gap between germline ends came to 7 bases. Germline loops: CDR1 MNHEY, CDR2 SMNVEV (reference sequence). CDR3 sequence: CASSLYGAETQYF. Written as DNA, the CDR3 is TGTGCCAGCAGTTTATACGGGGCAGAGACCCAGTACTTC.

The V and J genes are TRBV12-3 or TRBV12-4 and TRBJ1-5, with D tentatively TRBD1 (5 bases). Trimming removed 4 bases from V and 11 bases from J, with 18 bases in between. The CDR3 runs 14 residues. CDR3 loop: CASSYGSQGVTQHF. The CDR3 coding sequence is TGTGCCAGCAGTTACGGCAGCCAGGGTGTAACCCAGCATTTT.

The V and J genes are TRBV5-5 and TRBJ2-1; no clear D gene. Germline assignment: CDR1 SGHKS and CDR2 YYEKEE (reference sequence). V gave up 4 bases and J gave up 0 bases, with 11 bases separating them. This CDR3 spans 15 amino acids. CDR3 region: CASSPDPPSYNEQFF. In DNA form, the CDR3 reads TGTGCCAGCAGCCCGGATCCCCCCTCCTACAATGAGCAGTTCTTC.

This chain links TRBV7-2 with TRBJ2-7; possible D gene TRBD2, 7 bases. The CDR3 spans 15 residues. The germline gives CDR1 SGHTA, CDR2 FQGNSA. Deletions cut 7 bases from V and 6 bases from J, with 22 bases between. The CDR3: CASTKEGGRNGEQYF. CDR3 coding DNA: TGTGCCAGCACCAAAGAGGGGGGGCGCAACGGCGAGCAGTACTTC.

The chain combines TRBV3-1 with TRBJ1-2, with D unresolved. Trimming cost V 3 bases and J 4 bases, with 12 bases left between them. The CDR3 spans 14 residues. Germline values: CDR1 LGHDT, CDR2 YNNKEL (reference sequence). The CDR3 bases are TGTGCCAGCAGCCATACCGGACGGATCTATGGCTACACCTTC. Translation gives CASSHTGRIYGYTF.

V gene TRBV4-3 combines with J gene TRBJ2-7; unclear D gene. Trimming took off 0 bases at V and 2 bases at J, with 11 bases between the two ends. Looked up from germline, CDR1 is LGHNA and CDR2 is YSLEER. This CDR3 contains 15 residues. CDR3 residues: CASSQDFTLTYEQYF. The CDR3 DNA follows: TGCGCCAGCAGCCAAGATTTCACGCTAACCTACGAGCAGTACTTC.

This clonotype was counted between two and nine times. The chain links TRBV19 to TRBJ1-5; 11 nucleotides match TRBD1. J gave up 6 bases and V 6 bases, and 7 bases lay outside the gene matches. This CDR3 region has 15 residues. Germline V CDR1 and CDR2: LNHDA, SQIVND (reference sequence). DNA for the CDR3: TGTGCCAGTAGGCCAGGGACAGGGGGTGGTCAGCCCCAGCATTTT. The encoded protein is CASRPGTGGGQPQHF. The full variable domain, in which reference TRBV19 and TRBJ1-5 provide the parts outside the CDR3, is DGGITQSPKYLFRKEGQNVTLSCEQNLNHDAMYWYRQDPGQGLRLIYYSQIVNDFQKGDIAEGYSVSREKKESFPLTVTSAQKNPTAFYLCASRPGTGGGQPQHFGDGTRLSIL.

This chain connects TRBV7-2 to TRBJ1-1; TRBD1 is a possible D gene (5 bases). The CDR3 has 15 amino acids. Germline V gene data show CDR1 as SGHTA and CDR2 as FQGNSA. The V and J ends lost 5 bases and 3 bases respectively, with 16 bases between them. DNA for the CDR3: TGTGCCAGCAGCCGAGGCGGGGGGGGTGACACTGAAGCTTTCTTT. Translated, it gives CASSRGGGGDTEAFF.

This CDR3 reads CAISFARGQGGEAFF. DNA for the CDR3: TGTGCCATCAGTTTCGCCCGGGGTCAGGGAGGTGAAGCTTTCTTT. The chain recombines TRBV10-3 with TRBJ1-1; D perhaps matches TRBD1 (5 bases). From germline, CDR1 is ENHRY and CDR2 SYGVKD. Between the trimmed V and J ends, which lost 5 bases and 7 bases, there was a span of 20 bases. The CDR3 contains 15 residues.

The chain is built from TRBV7-2 and TRBJ1-6, with no clear D. V lost 1 base to trimming and J lost 7 bases, with 11 bases between them. The CDR3 extends over 15 amino acids. CDR1 is SGHTA, CDR2 FQGNSA, per germline. The CDR3 sequence is CASSLGAEINSPLHF. The CDR3, as DNA: TGTGCCAGCAGCTTAGGGGCGGAGATCAATTCACCCCTCCACTTT.

The chain recombines TRBV29-1 with TRBJ2-3, with D hard to call. The ends were cut back, 5 bases at V and 3 bases at J, with 6 bases in the middle. Per the germline V gene, CDR1 is SQVTM and CDR2 is ANQGSEA. The length of the CDR3 is 11 residues. Here the CDR3 reads CSVQGTDTQYF. The CDR3 nucleotides read TGCAGCGTTCAAGGAACAGATACGCAGTATTTT.

This chain uses TRBV27 with TRBJ2-4; 8 bases align to TRBD1. The CDR3 spans 14 residues. The V gene end was trimmed by 7 bases and the J gene end by 9 bases; junction bases not matched to a gene: 11. The germline V gene has CDR1 MNHEY and CDR2 SMNVEV (reference sequence). The CDR3 region has the DNA TGTGCCAGCAATCTTGCAGGGGGCGTGGGCATTCAGTACTTC. As protein: CASNLAGGVGIQYF.

The chain carries TRBV24-1 and TRBJ1-2, with a tentative D call TRBD1 (6 bases). Germline lookup yields CDR1 KGHDR and CDR2 SFDVKD. V gave up 4 bases and J gave up 8 bases, with 28 bases separating them. The CDR3 contains 18 residues. The CDR3 is CATSEARGRGFELSGYTF. In DNA, the CDR3 is TGTGCCACCAGTGAAGCCCGGGGGCGAGGGTTTGAGCTCTCCGGCTACACCTTC.

This clonotype occurred a few times. The chain links TRBV28 to TRBJ2-5, with TRBD1 identical over 7 bases. V was clipped by 3 bases and J by 7 bases; unmatched bases: 11. CDR3 length: 15 amino acids. CDR1 and CDR2 (germline): MDHEN, SYDVKM. The CDR3 nucleotides are TGTGCCAGCAGTTTCAAGCGACAGGGCCGTGGGACCCAGTACTTC. It codes for CASSFKRQGRGTQYF.